One sample yielded the 23 T cell receptor beta chains listed below, sequenced in a study of OX40 agonist ivuxolimab in advanced cancers. Sequencing used immunoSEQ multiplex PCR; TCRdb keeps in-frame clones, though not all of them. The table lists around 95,000 clones, roughly 90% of them singletons. This specimen was CD4+ or CD8+ T cells sorted from blood, taken in a trial of the OX40 agonist ivuxolimab. Receptors originate from an adult with an advanced solid tumor such as melanoma, head and neck, liver or kidney cancer.

The chain combines TRBV5-1 with TRBJ2-7; D assignment may be TRBD1 or TRBD2 (5 bases each). Germline V CDR1 and CDR2: SGHRS, YFSETQ. This CDR3 region has 15 residues. The germline V and J ends were trimmed by 0 bases and 5 bases, with 15 bases remaining between them. The CDR3 DNA reads TGCGCCAGCAGCTTGGTTGGGGGAAGGATTGACGAGCAGTACTTC. Translated, it gives CASSLVGGRIDEQYF.

This chain uses TRBV30 with TRBJ1-1; 7 nucleotides agree with TRBD1. The CDR3 length is 13 residues. V lost 0 bases, J lost 3 bases, and 1 base stayed unmatched. CDR1 is GTSNPN and CDR2 is SVGIG in the germline V gene (reference sequence). CDR3 amino acids: CAWSVGGDTEAFF. CDR3 in DNA: TGTGCCTGGAGTGTAGGGGGCGACACTGAAGCTTTCTTT.

This chain connects TRBV15 to TRBJ2-7, with 9 bases that match TRBD1. The CDR3 has 16 amino acids. CDR1 LNHNV and CDR2 YYDKDF come from the germline V gene (reference sequence). With V trimmed by 2 bases and J by 5 bases, 10 bases remained unmatched. The CDR3 reads CATSRSGGTGFDEQYF. CDR3 nucleotide sequence: TGTGCCACCAGCAGATCCGGCGGGACAGGGTTCGACGAGCAGTACTTC.

The rearrangement uses TRBV5-1 and TRBJ2-5; either TRBD1 or TRBD2 may supply D (5 bases each). Germline CDR1 SGHRS, CDR2 YFSETQ. Trimming removed 0 bases from V and 3 bases from J, with 12 bases in between. The CDR3 consists of 15 residues. CDR3: CASSLVARGEETQYF. The CDR3 nucleotides read TGCGCCAGCAGCTTGGTAGCGCGAGGGGAAGAGACCCAGTACTTC.

This clone is a singleton in its sample. This chain links TRBV10-2 with TRBJ2-1; D ambiguous. Germline CDR1 is WSHSY and CDR2 is SAAADI. Trimming removed 2 bases from V and 2 bases from J, with 4 bases in between. The CDR3 totals 13 residues. The DNA for the CDR3 is TGCGCCAGCAGTGAGGGCCCCTACAATGAGCAGTTCTTC. Encoded protein: CASSEGPYNEQFF.

This rearrangement joins TRBV5-1 to TRBJ1-1, with a possible D match to TRBD1 (6 bases). Germline CDR1 reads SGHRS; CDR2 reads YFSETQ. V lost 1 base and J lost 5, with 15 bases in between. CDR3 length: 15 residues. The CDR3 here is CASSLIRGPGTEAFF. CDR3 coding DNA: TGCGCCAGCAGCTTGATCCGGGGGCCCGGAACTGAAGCTTTCTTT.

Details on this clone: In the same sample, other DNA sequences code for this CDR3. The gene calls are TRBV4-1 and TRBJ2-7; D unclear. The V and J ends lost 1 base and 0 bases respectively, with 7 bases between them. Germline CDR1 MGHRA, CDR2 YSYEKL. The CDR3 loop spans 14 amino acids. In nucleotides, the CDR3 is TGCGCCAGCAGCCAAGCTCAAAGCTCCTACGAGCAGTACTTC. Residues: CASSQAQSSYEQYF.

The chain carries TRBV5-1 and TRBJ2-1, with a tentative D call TRBD2 (6 bases). Trimming pared 5 bases from V and 2 bases from J, leaving 14 bases between. This CDR3 has 15 amino acids. Looked up from germline, CDR1 is SGHRS and CDR2 is YFSETQ. The CDR3 here is CASSSAGITYNEQFF. The CDR3 coding sequence is TGCGCCAGCAGTTCTGCGGGAATCACCTACAATGAGCAGTTCTTC.

The chain joins TRBV7-9 to TRBJ2-1; TRBD1 aligns across 7 bases. V lost 1 base and J lost 7; bases outside the gene matches: 7. Germline CDR1 reads SEHNR; CDR2 reads FQNEAQ (reference sequence). CDR3 size: 15 residues. CDR3 DNA: TGTGCCAGCAGCTTAGAAGGGGGCGACTTTAATGAGCAGTTCTTC. Amino acids: CASSLEGGDFNEQFF.

The chain combines TRBV30 with TRBJ1-3, with D unresolved. This CDR3 spans 16 amino acids. Germline V CDR1 and CDR2: GTSNPN, SVGIG (reference sequence). The V end lost 0 bases, the J end lost 0 bases, and 12 bases lay between the germline ends. The CDR3 loop reads CAWSVPVAPSGNTIYF. The DNA of the CDR3 is TGTGCCTGGAGTGTACCTGTGGCCCCCTCTGGAAACACCATATATTTT. Together with reference TRBV30 and TRBJ1-3, the CDR3 gives the full variable domain: SQTIHQWPATLVQPVGSPLSLECTVEGTSNPNLYWYRQAAGRGLQLLFYSVGIGQISSEVPQNLSASRPQDRQFILSSKKLLLSDSGFYLCAWSVPVAPSGNTIYFGEGSWLTVV.

The J gene is TRBJ1-5, the V gene TRBV28, with a weak D call TRBD1 (6 bases). This CDR3 has 17 residues. V dropped 5 bases and J dropped 3 bases, with 20 bases sitting between them. Per the germline V gene, CDR1 is MDHEN and CDR2 is SYDVKM. The CDR3 spells CASSLRTVGRPNQPQHF. The DNA of the CDR3 is TGTGCCAGCAGTCTACGGACAGTAGGTCGCCCCAATCAGCCCCAGCATTTT.

The V and J genes are TRBV2 and TRBJ2-6; D is unresolved. The V and J ends lost 4 bases and 3 bases respectively, with 10 bases between them. The CDR3 loop spans 15 amino acids. CDR1 and CDR2 (germline): SNHLY, FYNNEI. For the CDR3, the DNA is TGTGCCAGCAGTGTCTGGGGTTTTGGGGCCAACGTCCTGACTTTC. It specifies CASSVWGFGANVLTF. Using reference TRBV2 and TRBJ2-6 for the parts outside the CDR3, the full variable domain is EPEVTQTPSHQVTQMGQEVILRCVPISNHLYFYWYRQILGQKVEFLVSFYNNEISEKSEIFDDQFSVERPDGSNFTLKIRSTKLEDSAMYFCASSVWGFGANVLTFGAGSRLTVL.

This CDR3 reads CASSYTSPNEQFF. CDR3 in DNA: TGTGCCAGCAGTTACACTAGCCCCAATGAGCAGTTCTTC. V and J are TRBV28 and TRBJ2-1, with D maybe TRBD2 (6 bases). Trimming stripped 4 bases from V and 6 bases from J, with 10 bases between. Germline-derived CDR1 and CDR2 are MDHEN and SYDVKM. This CDR3 contains 13 residues. Full variable domain (rest looked up from reference TRBV28 and TRBJ2-1): DVKVTQSSRYLVKRTGEKVFLECVQDMDHENMFWYRQDPGLGLRLIYFSYDVKMKEKGDIPEGYSVSREKKERFSLILESASTNQTSMYLCASSYTSPNEQFFGPGTRLTVL.

The chain has TRBV27 and TRBJ1-5; D not certain. Germline V CDR1 and CDR2: MNHEY, SMNVEV (reference sequence). The germline V and J ends were trimmed by 4 bases and 1 base, with 8 bases remaining between them. The CDR3 loop spans 14 amino acids. In DNA, the CDR3 is TGTGCCAGCAGTTCATGGGGAAGCAATCAGCCCCAGCATTTT. This encodes CASSSWGSNQPQHF.

V gene TRBV28 combines with J gene TRBJ1-1; 7 bases line up with TRBD1. Germline V gene data show CDR1 as MDHEN and CDR2 as SYDVKM. The CDR3 spans 15 residues. Trimming took 6 bases from V and 4 from J; bases not matched to a gene: 11. Here the CDR3 DNA reads TGTGCCAGCAGCAACCCAGGACAGGCTGGCACTGAAGCTTTCTTT. The encoded protein is CASSNPGQAGTEAFF.

The chain joins TRBV5-4 to TRBJ2-7; 14 bases agree with TRBD2. Germline lookup yields CDR1 SGHNT and CDR2 YYREEE (reference sequence). V gave up 0 bases and J gave up 3 bases; unmatched junction bases: 2. There are 16 residues in the CDR3. The CDR3 loop is CASSLGTSGGHYEQYF. The CDR3 DNA is TGTGCCAGCAGCTTGGGGACTAGCGGGGGGCACTACGAGCAGTACTTC.

The chain links TRBV19 to TRBJ1-5, with unresolved D. Trimming removed 10 bases at V and 2 bases at J, with 9 bases between. Looked up from germline, CDR1 is LNHDA and CDR2 is SQIVND (reference sequence). The CDR3 extends over 12 amino acids. The chain's CDR3 is CATERGNQPQHF. The CDR3 bases are TGTGCCACCGAACGGGGCAATCAGCCCCAGCATTTT.

The chain uses TRBV19 and TRBJ1-5, with D tentatively TRBD1 (5 bases). The CDR3 runs 14 residues. Trimming took off 9 bases at V and 1 base at J, with 13 bases between the two ends. Germline V gene sequence: CDR1 LNHDA, CDR2 SQIVND (reference sequence). CDR3 sequence (DNA): TGTGCCAGCAACCAACAGGCAAGCAATCAGCCCCAGCATTTT. Its translation: CASNQQASNQPQHF.

V usage is TRBV10-3 and J usage is TRBJ1-5; 12 bases fit TRBD1. CDR3 length: 14 amino acids. V lost 10 bases and J lost 3; bases outside the gene matches: 4. Germline loops: CDR1 ENHRY, CDR2 SYGVKD. The chain's CDR3 is CASRDRGLNQPQHF. The CDR3 region has the DNA TGTGCCAGCAGGGACAGGGGGCTCAATCAGCCCCAGCATTTT.

A single count supports this clone. This sequence joins TRBV2 and TRBJ2-3, with 9 bases aligning to TRBD2. Germline V gene data show CDR1 as SNHLY and CDR2 as FYNNEI. The CDR3 consists of 13 residues. The J segment lost 4 bases and the V segment lost 10 bases, leaving 6 bases of the junction unmatched. CDR3: CAKTREGSDTQYF. The CDR3 DNA is TGTGCCAAGACGCGGGAGGGTTCAGATACGCAGTATTTT.

The CDR3 sequence: CASRSGLADSNEQFF. The CDR3 DNA is TGTGCCAGCAGAAGCGGACTAGCGGACTCCAATGAGCAGTTCTTC. This chain connects TRBV6-6 to TRBJ2-1; 10 bases map to TRBD2. CDR3 size: 15 residues. Trimming at V came to 6 bases and at J to 6 bases, leaving 8 bases not matched to a gene. In germline, CDR1 is MNHNY, CDR2 SVGAGI (reference sequence).

A single count supports this clone. The DNA for the CDR3 is TGTGCCAGCAGTCTGTACCCAGGACAAGCCTACGAGCAGTACTTC. It specifies CASSLYPGQAYEQYF. The chain couples TRBV6-1 to TRBJ2-7, with D perhaps TRBD1 (5 bases). CDR3 length: 15 residues. Trimming left V 5 bases short and J 2 bases short, with 16 bases between. The germline V gene encodes CDR1 MNHNS and CDR2 SASEGT.

V usage is TRBV9 and J usage is TRBJ2-4; 8 bases map to TRBD2. Germline V gene data show CDR1 as SGDLS and CDR2 as YYNGEE. The CDR3 length is 17 residues. V lost 3 bases and J lost 7; bases outside the gene matches: 15. In DNA form, the CDR3 reads TGTGCCAGCAGCGCCGCGACTAGCGTTATAGAAGGGAACATTCAGTACTTC. Protein sequence: CASSAATSVIEGNIQYF.